The present T cell receptor beta chain was sequenced within a study of T cells in Graves' hyperthyroidism and ophthalmopathy. Study-level findings and limits: The blood repertoire included most of the expanded thyroid clonotypes above 0.001.

RNA transcripts were the template for amplifying TCR beta CDR3 regions. TCR CDR3 regions were first amplified by RT-PCR with HTBI primers. TCRdb called the multiplex PCR reads again in MiXCR, with one record for every CDR3 protein. Of roughly 350,000 distinct CDR3 sequences in the sample, roughly 15% were seen once. V lost 4 bases and J lost 7, with 4 bases in between. The CDR3 is 11 residues long. Germline V gives CDR1 KGHDR, CDR2 SFDVKD. Exclusion of a patient resulted from uncontrolled infection, other autoimmune disease, pregnancy or lactation. At least ten counts were recorded for this clonotype. The target antigen is unknown.

The rearrangement uses TRBV24-1 and TRBJ2-1; no reliable D call. The sample comprised blood. This receptor was taken from a woman aged 25 to 39 with Graves' ophthalmopathy. CDR3 sequence reads: CATSERNEQFF. The CDR3 DNA reads TGTGCCACCAGTGAGCGAAATGAGCAGTTCTTC.